Below are 3 T cell receptor beta chains sequenced from a single sample in a study of CD8 T cells in Susac syndrome. An amount of RNA that ranged from 0.5 to 1 ug was reverse transcribed with random hexamers. Each CDR3 protein is one row after TCRdb ran MiXCR on the immunoSEQ multiplex PCR reads. Among 120,000 or so distinct CDR3 sequences listed, 85% to 95% were seen once. Sequenced material: CD4+ T cells from PBMCs. These TCRs come from a human donor with multiple sclerosis.

In DNA form, the CDR3 reads TGCAGTGCTATGAAGCAAGGGGGCTTAAGCGGGGAGCTGTTTTTT. This codes for CSAMKQGGLSGELFF. The chain uses TRBV20-1 and TRBJ2-2, with TRBD1 matching over 7 bases. The V gene's germline CDR1 is DFQATT and CDR2 SNEGSKA (reference sequence). V was pared by 4 bases and J by 7 bases, with 12 bases of the junction left unmatched. CDR3 length: 15 amino acids.

The rearrangement links TRBV14 to TRBJ1-4; D is uncertain. The V gene lost 4 bases and the J gene lost 1 base, with 7 bases spanning the gap. The CDR3 covers 14 residues. CDR1 and CDR2 from the germline V gene are SGHDN and FVKESK. CDR3 protein: CASSPGVTNEKLFF. For the CDR3, the DNA is TGTGCCAGCAGCCCCGGGGTAACTAATGAAAAACTGTTTTTT.

This clonotype was counted once. DNA for the CDR3: TGTGCCATCAGTGAGTCCGCCCAGGGTGTGGAAGCTTTCTTT. It yields the protein CAISESAQGVEAFF. The chain joins TRBV10-3 to TRBJ1-1; TRBD1 is a possible D gene (5 bases). V lost 0 bases and J lost 8, with 13 bases in between. The CDR3 runs to 14 residues. Looked up from germline, CDR1 is ENHRY and CDR2 is SYGVKD.